Below, 4 T cell receptor beta chains from the same sample are listed, as sequenced in a study of cytomegalovirus exposure and HLA in healthy donors. PCR was performed using 60 Vbeta and 13 Jbeta primers. TCRdb's copy holds only in-frame clones and misses some; the assay was immunoSEQ multiplex PCR. The data contain more than 150,000 clones, roughly 80% of them seen just once; the ten biggest clones take up around 0.27%. Sequenced material: PBMCs. The receptors were sampled from a boy younger than 18 in good health and CMV-seronegative.

The rearrangement links TRBV7-9 to TRBJ2-7; tentative D call: TRBD2 (5 bases). V dropped 6 bases and J dropped 2 bases, with 14 bases sitting between them. There are 14 residues in the CDR3. CDR1 and CDR2 (germline): SEHNR, FQNEAQ (reference sequence). CDR3 loop: CASSSHGVTYEQYF. The CDR3 DNA sequence: TGTGCCAGCAGTAGCCACGGGGTTACCTACGAGCAGTACTTC.

The rearrangement joins TRBV2 to TRBJ1-2; 7 bases are a match to TRBD1. CDR1 and CDR2 (germline): SNHLY, FYNNEI. The V and J ends lost 9 bases and 4 bases, in that order; junction bases with no gene match: 5. The CDR3 runs 12 residues. As DNA, the CDR3 is TGTGCCAGTCAGGGGGAGATCTATGGCTACACCTTC. It translates to CASQGEIYGYTF.

The chain carries TRBV7-9 and TRBJ1-1; TRBD1 might be the D (6 bases). The CDR3 consists of 13 residues. The V and J ends lost 10 bases and 6 bases respectively, with 18 bases between them. The germline gives CDR1 SEHNR, CDR2 FQNEAQ (reference sequence). CDR3 protein: CATQSTRTAEAFF. The CDR3 DNA reads as TGTGCCACCCAATCTACCCGGACAGCTGAAGCTTTCTTT. The whole variable domain, filled in from reference TRBV7-9 and TRBJ1-1, reads DTGVSQNPRHKITKRGQNVTFRCDPISEHNRLYWYRQTLGQGPEFLTYFQNEAQLEKSRLLSDRFSAERPKGSFSTLEIQRTEQGDSAMYLCATQSTRTAEAFFGQGTRLTVV.

This clone was seen more than once but under ten times. The rearrangement uses TRBV5-6 and TRBJ1-3; TRBD1 matches at 8 bases. Germline CDR1 is SGHDT and CDR2 is YYEEEE. This CDR3 comprises 14 residues. Trimming took 3 bases from V and 1 from J; bases not matched to a gene: 0. In DNA, the CDR3 is TGTGCCAGCAGCTGGACAGGGTCTGGAAACACCATATATTTT. This encodes CASSWTGSGNTIYF.